This TCR beta chain was profiled in a study of Tregs in tolerant kidney transplant recipients. General study findings and limits: Expanding Tregs on activated donor B cells appeared to best identify donor-specific TCRbeta clones.

Germline V CDR1 and CDR2: SGHAT, FQNNGV. V lost 3 bases to trimming and J lost 3 bases; unmatched junction nucleotides: 4. CDR3 length: 15 residues. Concerning this clone itself: Its target is unknown.

Mixed chimerism was transient after nonmyeloablative marrow transplants from related graft donors. Libraries were prepared by immunoSEQ multiplex PCR; TCRdb keeps only in-frame clonotypes and omits some of them. The table has about 81,000 clones, 91% seen once. The sequence came from a human patient who received a combined kidney and bone marrow transplant. Some T cells may be graft donor cells. This specimen consisted of CD4+ T cells from blood (PBMCs), obtained 24 months after the transplant. V gene TRBV11-2 combines with J gene TRBJ1-4; 7 bases fit TRBD1. The CDR3 DNA follows: TGTGCCAGCAGCTTCGACAGGGTGGCTAATGAAAAACTGTTTTTT. This codes for CASSFDRVANEKLFF.